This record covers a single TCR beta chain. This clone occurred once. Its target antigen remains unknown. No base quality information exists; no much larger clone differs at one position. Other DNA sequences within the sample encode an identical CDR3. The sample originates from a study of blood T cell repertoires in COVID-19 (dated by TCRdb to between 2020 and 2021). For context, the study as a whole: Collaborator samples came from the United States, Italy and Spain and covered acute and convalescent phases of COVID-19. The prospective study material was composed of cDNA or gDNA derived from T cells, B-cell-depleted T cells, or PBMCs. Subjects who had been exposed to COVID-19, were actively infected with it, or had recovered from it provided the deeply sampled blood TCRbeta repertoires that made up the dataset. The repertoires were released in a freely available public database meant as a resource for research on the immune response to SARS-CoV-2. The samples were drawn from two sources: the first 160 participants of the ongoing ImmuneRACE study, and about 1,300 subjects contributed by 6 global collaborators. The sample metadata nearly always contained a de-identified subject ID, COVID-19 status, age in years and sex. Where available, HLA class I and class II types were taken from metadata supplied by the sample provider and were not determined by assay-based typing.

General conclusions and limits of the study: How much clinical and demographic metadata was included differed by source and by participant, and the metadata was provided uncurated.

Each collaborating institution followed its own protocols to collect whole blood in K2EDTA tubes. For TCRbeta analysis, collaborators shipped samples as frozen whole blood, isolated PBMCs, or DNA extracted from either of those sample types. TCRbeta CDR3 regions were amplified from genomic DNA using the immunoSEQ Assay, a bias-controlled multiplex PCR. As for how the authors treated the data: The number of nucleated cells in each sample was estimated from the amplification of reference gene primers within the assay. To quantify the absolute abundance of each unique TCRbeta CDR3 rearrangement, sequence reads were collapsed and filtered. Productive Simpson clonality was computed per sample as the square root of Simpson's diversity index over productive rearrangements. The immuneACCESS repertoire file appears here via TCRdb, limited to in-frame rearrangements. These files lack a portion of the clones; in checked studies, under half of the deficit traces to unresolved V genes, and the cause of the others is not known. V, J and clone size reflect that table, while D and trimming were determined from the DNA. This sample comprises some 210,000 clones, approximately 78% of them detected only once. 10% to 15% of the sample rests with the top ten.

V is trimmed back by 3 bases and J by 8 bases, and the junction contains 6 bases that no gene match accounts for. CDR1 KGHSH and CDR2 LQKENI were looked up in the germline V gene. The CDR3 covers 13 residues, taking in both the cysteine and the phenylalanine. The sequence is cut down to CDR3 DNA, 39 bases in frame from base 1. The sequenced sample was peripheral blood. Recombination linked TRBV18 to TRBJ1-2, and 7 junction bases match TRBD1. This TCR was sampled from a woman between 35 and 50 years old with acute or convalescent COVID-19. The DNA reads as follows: TGTGCCAGCTCACCCGACAGGGTATACGGCTACACCTTC. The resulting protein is CASSPDRVYGYTF.